The 27 T cell receptor beta chains in this list originate from one sample, sequenced in a study of shared clonotypes between healthy human individuals. TCRdb keeps only in-frame clones here, not all; method: immunoSEQ multiplex PCR. The data contain some 2,000,000 clones, about 95% of them singletons. The naive CD8 population came from CD45RO-negative cells selected for CCR7, without terminally differentiated effector memory CD45RA+ cells. Sequenced sample: naive CD8+ T cells sorted from blood. These receptors were obtained from a man between 18 and 29 years old in good health.

The chain recombines TRBV9 with TRBJ2-2; TRBD2 matches 12 bases. This CDR3 contains 17 residues. Germline V gives CDR1 SGDLS, CDR2 YYNGEE. The V gene end was trimmed by 3 bases and the J gene end by 1 base; junction bases not matched to a gene: 4. The CDR3 sequence: CASSAQGLAGNTGELFF. The CDR3 nucleotides read TGTGCCAGCAGCGCGCAGGGACTAGCGGGGAACACCGGGGAGCTGTTTTTT.

This chain links TRBV4-3 with TRBJ2-7; perhaps D is TRBD1 or TRBD2 (5 bases each). The CDR3 consists of 12 residues. V lost 0 bases, J lost 5 bases, and 5 bases lay in between. Germline CDR1 is LGHNA and CDR2 is YSLEER. DNA for the CDR3: TGCGCCAGCAGCCAAGAGGGGGACGAGCAGTACTTC. Translating it yields CASSQEGDEQYF.

The chain is built from TRBV28 and TRBJ2-3; D not resolved. Germline-derived CDR1 and CDR2 are MDHEN and SYDVKM. The CDR3 runs 11 residues. Trimming shortened V by 11 bases and J by 2 bases, and 8 bases separated the two germline ends. The CDR3 DNA follows: TGTGCCCTTTCCGACACAGATACGCAGTATTTT. Encoded protein: CALSDTDTQYF.

About this clone itself: In the same sample, other DNA sequences code for this CDR3. Written as DNA, the CDR3 is TGCGCCAGCAGCCAAGCCCCCGGCTATGGCTACACCTTC. It specifies CASSQAPGYGYTF. The V gene is TRBV4-1, the J gene TRBJ1-2; no clear D gene. The CDR3 spans 13 residues. V lost 1 base and J lost 4, with 7 bases in between. Germline values: CDR1 MGHRA, CDR2 YSYEKL.

The chain joins TRBV9 to TRBJ1-1; TRBD1 is a possible D gene (5 bases). The CDR3 consists of 15 residues. Germline CDR1 is SGDLS and CDR2 is YYNGEE. Between the trimmed V and J ends, which lost 4 bases and 1 base, there was a span of 14 bases. The CDR3 reads CASSPRGGANTEAFF. The CDR3 DNA reads as TGTGCCAGCAGCCCCCGAGGTGGGGCGAACACTGAAGCTTTCTTT.

In nucleotides, the CDR3 is TGTGCCAGCAGTTTAGGGGGTAGGAACGAGCAGTACTTC. Its protein is CASSLGGRNEQYF. V usage is TRBV28 and J usage is TRBJ2-7; either TRBD1 or TRBD2 may supply D (5 bases each). CDR1 is MDHEN, CDR2 SYDVKM, per germline. V shed 2 bases and J shed 5 bases, with 10 bases lying between them. This CDR3 is 13 amino acids long.

V gene TRBV5-1 combines with J gene TRBJ2-1; 10 bases are shared with TRBD2. Trimming at V came to 0 bases and at J to 7 bases, leaving 13 bases not matched to a gene. The length of the CDR3 is 18 residues. Looked up from germline, CDR1 is SGHRS and CDR2 is YFSETQ. The CDR3 region is CASSLVSSGRVGVNEQFF. As DNA, the CDR3 is TGCGCCAGCAGCTTGGTTTCTAGCGGGAGAGTCGGGGTGAATGAGCAGTTCTTC. Full variable domain (missing parts from reference TRBV5-1 and TRBJ2-1): KAGVTQTPRYLIKTRGQQVTLSCSPISGHRSVSWYQQTPGQGLQFLFEYFSETQRNKGNFPGRFSGRQFSNSRSEMNVSTLELGDSALYLCASSLVSSGRVGVNEQFFGPGTRLTVL.

As DNA, the CDR3 is TGTGCCAGCAAAAATTGGGACAGGGGTGATGAAAAACTGTTTTTT. It translates to CASKNWDRGDEKLFF. This chain joins TRBV6-6 and TRBJ1-4, with 10 nucleotides matching TRBD1. The germline V gene encodes CDR1 MNHNY and CDR2 SVGAGI (reference sequence). There are 15 residues in the CDR3. Trimming took 7 bases from V and 6 from J; bases not matched to a gene: 8.

A single count supports this clone. The V and J genes are TRBV27 and TRBJ1-5; D is ambiguous. This CDR3 contains 13 residues. The germline CDR1 and CDR2 sequences are MNHEY and SMNVEV (reference sequence). Trimming stripped 3 bases from V and 5 bases from J, with 8 bases between. CDR3 sequence: CASSFYSDQPQHF. Written as DNA, the CDR3 is TGTGCCAGCAGTTTTTACAGCGATCAGCCCCAGCATTTT.

This clone was counted once. J is TRBJ2-2 and V is TRBV29-1, with TRBD1 matching over 7 bases. Germline V CDR1 and CDR2: SQVTM, ANQGSEA. With V trimmed by 7 bases and J by 5 bases, 13 bases remained unmatched. The CDR3 has 15 amino acids. CDR3 loop: CSARPVQGFTGELFF. DNA for the CDR3: TGCAGCGCGCGCCCAGTACAGGGGTTTACCGGGGAGCTGTTTTTT.

The chain uses TRBV9 and TRBJ2-7; 14 bases map to TRBD2. Unmatched junction bases numbered 4, after V lost 0 bases and J lost 5 bases. Germline-derived CDR1 and CDR2 are SGDLS and YYNGEE. This CDR3 has 16 amino acids. In DNA form, the CDR3 reads TGTGCCAGCAGCGTAGGGACTAGCGGGAGGCTGAACGAGCAGTACTTC. Translation: CASSVGTSGRLNEQYF.

This clone has just one count. The chain is built from TRBV7-9 and TRBJ1-3, with unresolved D. The germline CDR1 and CDR2 sequences are SEHNR and FQNEAQ (reference sequence). V was pared by 1 base and J by 3 bases, with 10 bases between. This CDR3 comprises 15 residues. CDR3 residues: CASSLVGGGGNTIYF. CDR3 coding DNA: TGTGCCAGCAGCTTAGTTGGAGGCGGTGGAAACACCATATATTTT.

The chain couples TRBV13 to TRBJ2-7; TRBD2 matches at 8 bases. CDR1 and CDR2 (germline): PRHDT, FYEKMQ (reference sequence). The CDR3 spans 16 residues. With 2 bases clipped from V and 5 bases from J, the junction kept 11 bases outside the gene matches. The CDR3 sequence: CASSLIKAGAAHEQYF. The DNA for the CDR3 is TGTGCCAGCAGCTTAATTAAAGCGGGAGCAGCCCACGAGCAGTACTTC.

The chain recombines TRBV10-3 with TRBJ1-3; no reliable D call. This CDR3 region has 16 residues. CDR1 and CDR2 (germline): ENHRY, SYGVKD. The ends were cut back, 3 bases at V and 0 bases at J, with 12 bases in the middle. The CDR3 sequence is CAISELGLSSGNTIYF. CDR3 DNA sequence: TGTGCCATCAGTGAACTCGGACTGAGCTCTGGAAACACCATATATTTT.

The chain has TRBV6-6 and TRBJ2-5, with 12 nucleotides matching TRBD2. After removal of 2 bases from V and 5 bases from J, the junction contained 6 bases not matched to a gene. CDR1 and CDR2 from the germline V gene are MNHNY and SVGAGI (reference sequence). This CDR3 is 16 amino acids long. CDR3 amino acids: CASSYLGLAGHETQYF. The CDR3 region has the DNA TGTGCCAGCAGTTACCTAGGACTAGCGGGACACGAGACCCAGTACTTC.

The chain couples TRBV27 to TRBJ2-7; 11 bases are shared with TRBD2. The ends lost 7 bases at V and 4 bases at J; junction bases unmatched: 12. Germline CDR1 is MNHEY and CDR2 is SMNVEV (reference sequence). CDR3 size: 16 residues. The CDR3 DNA reads TGTGCCAGCACTCCCCTAGCGGGAGGTAACTTGTACGAGCAGTACTTC. It translates to CASTPLAGGNLYEQYF.

As to this clone: Other DNA sequences in the same sample also yield this CDR3. V usage is TRBV27 and J usage is TRBJ1-4; D is perhaps TRBD1 (6 bases). V was shortened by 3 bases and J by 7 bases, with 12 bases between the two germline ends. The V gene's germline CDR1 is MNHEY and CDR2 SMNVEV (reference sequence). The CDR3 extends over 14 amino acids. The CDR3 coding sequence is TGTGCCAGCAGTTTGGCAGGGGCAGGTGAAAAACTGTTTTTT. Translation: CASSLAGAGEKLFF.

A note on this clone: Other DNA sequences in this sample translate to the same CDR3. The V and J genes are TRBV19 and TRBJ2-7; possible D gene TRBD1, 6 bases. The CDR3 totals 13 residues. The germline V gene encodes CDR1 LNHDA and CDR2 SQIVND (reference sequence). The V gene lost 3 bases and the J gene lost 3 bases, with 9 bases spanning the gap. CDR3 sequence: CASSITGNYEQYF. CDR3 nucleotide sequence: TGTGCCAGTAGTATTACAGGGAACTACGAGCAGTACTTC.

This rearrangement joins TRBV4-1 to TRBJ2-2, with 8 bases matching TRBD2. The junction had 6 bases not matched to a gene; V was cut back by 2 bases and J by 4 bases. CDR1 and CDR2 from the germline V gene are MGHRA and YSYEKL. The CDR3 consists of 16 residues. Here the CDR3 reads CASSQPIAGPTGELFF. CDR3 nucleotides: TGCGCCAGCAGCCAACCTATAGCGGGGCCCACCGGGGAGCTGTTTTTT.

The CDR3 spells CASSEGTSEQETQYF. For the CDR3, the DNA is TGTGCCAGCAGCGAGGGGACTAGCGAGCAAGAGACCCAGTACTTC. V is TRBV2 and J is TRBJ2-5; 10 bases align to TRBD2. The CDR3 sequence is 15 residues long. Germline V CDR1 and CDR2: SNHLY, FYNNEI. Trimming took 6 bases from V and 2 from J; bases not matched to a gene: 6.

The genes are TRBV30 and TRBJ1-2, with a tentative D call TRBD1 (5 bases). Trimming shortened V by 5 bases and J by 4 bases, and 11 bases separated the two germline ends. Germline V gives CDR1 GTSNPN, CDR2 SVGIG (reference sequence). The CDR3 spans 12 residues. The CDR3 DNA reads TGTGCCTGGTACCCGGGGGGCTATGGCTACACCTTC. It is translated as CAWYPGGYGYTF.

Concerning this clone itself: The sample holds other DNA sequences that translate to the same CDR3. The J gene is TRBJ2-7, the V gene TRBV27, with 9 bases identical to TRBD2. The CDR3 runs 14 residues. Germline V lookup: CDR1 MNHEY, CDR2 SMNVEV (reference sequence). With V trimmed by 3 bases and J by 4 bases, 4 bases remained unmatched. The CDR3 region is CASSLSSGGYEQYF. CDR3 nucleotide sequence: TGTGCCAGCAGTTTGAGTAGCGGGGGTTACGAGCAGTACTTC.

This rearrangement joins TRBV29-1 to TRBJ1-1, with 7 positions matching TRBD1. V lost 4 bases, J lost 1 base, and 3 bases stayed unmatched. This CDR3 has 13 amino acids. Germline-derived CDR1 and CDR2 are SQVTM and ANQGSEA. CDR3 loop: CSVAGGANTEAFF. The DNA of the CDR3 is TGCAGCGTTGCAGGGGGTGCGAACACTGAAGCTTTCTTT.

The rearrangement links TRBV19 to TRBJ2-7, with 13 positions matching TRBD2. This CDR3 is built from 16 residues. V trimming: 5 bases; J trimming: 2 bases; junction bases outside the gene matches: 6. In germline, CDR1 is LNHDA, CDR2 SQIVND (reference sequence). CDR3 in amino acids: CASSPRLAGGPYEQYF. In DNA form, the CDR3 reads TGTGCCAGTAGTCCCAGACTAGCGGGAGGCCCCTACGAGCAGTACTTC.

The chain carries TRBV6-1 and TRBJ1-4; perhaps TRBD1 as D (5 bases). The CDR3 runs 14 residues. From germline, CDR1 is MNHNS and CDR2 SASEGT. V lost 0 bases and J 8 bases, leaving 10 bases between the germline ends. CDR3 sequence: CASSEARGREKLFF. The CDR3 nucleotides read TGTGCCAGCAGTGAAGCGCGGGGACGGGAAAAACTGTTTTTT.

The CDR3 protein is CASSSSGVSSYEQYF. The CDR3 DNA sequence: TGCGCCAGCAGCTCTAGCGGGGTGAGCTCCTACGAGCAGTACTTC. The J gene is TRBJ2-7, the V gene TRBV5-1; 9 bases are a match to TRBD2. The germline V gene encodes CDR1 SGHRS and CDR2 YFSETQ. The CDR3 covers 15 residues. Trimming at V came to 3 bases and at J to 0 bases, leaving 4 bases not matched to a gene.

The rearrangement joins TRBV6-5 to TRBJ2-5, with TRBD1 identical over 7 bases. This CDR3 spans 14 amino acids. The J segment lost 2 bases and the V segment lost 6 bases, leaving 6 bases of the junction unmatched. Germline CDR1 reads MNHEY; CDR2 reads SVGAGI. In nucleotides, the CDR3 is TGTGCCAGCAGACTCCGGGACAGTCAAGAGACCCAGTACTTC. This gives the protein CASRLRDSQETQYF.